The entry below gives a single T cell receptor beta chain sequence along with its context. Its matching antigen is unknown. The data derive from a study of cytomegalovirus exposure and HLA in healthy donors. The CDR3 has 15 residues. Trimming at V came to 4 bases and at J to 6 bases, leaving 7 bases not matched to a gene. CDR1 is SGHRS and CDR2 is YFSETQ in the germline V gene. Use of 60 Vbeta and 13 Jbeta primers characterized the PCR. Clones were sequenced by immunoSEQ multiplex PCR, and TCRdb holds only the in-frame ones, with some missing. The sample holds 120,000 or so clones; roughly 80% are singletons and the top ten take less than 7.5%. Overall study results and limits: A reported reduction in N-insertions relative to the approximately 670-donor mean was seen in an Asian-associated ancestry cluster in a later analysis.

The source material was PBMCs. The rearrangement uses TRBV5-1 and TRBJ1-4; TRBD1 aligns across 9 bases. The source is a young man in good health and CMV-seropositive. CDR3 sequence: CASSEGTGIDEKLFF. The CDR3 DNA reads TGCGCCAGCAGCGAAGGGACAGGGATCGATGAAAAACTGTTTTTT.